This is a list of T cell receptor beta chains from one sample in a study of blood T cell repertoires in COVID-19. Only in-frame clones appear in the TCRdb table, and some are missing; sequencing was by immunoSEQ multiplex PCR. Among over 130,000 clones, around 80% were seen once, and the ten largest hold approximately 1.8%. What was sequenced was PBMCs or T cells enriched from blood (not recorded which). These receptor sequences come from a woman younger than 35 who had been exposed to COVID-19. Both conserved end residues are part of each CDR3. Fields, in order: D gene, J gene, clone size, V gene, CDR3 DNA, CDR3 protein. A D gene is named only where the DNA matches it firmly. A clone size is listed for some rows: how often the clone was seen (once, few, many), or a class if it is expanded.

D gene: TRBD1; J gene: TRBJ1-1; clone size: once; V gene: TRBV9; CDR3 DNA: TGTGCCAGCAGCTCCCCCAGACAGGGCGGGAAAACTGAAGCTTTCTTT; CDR3 protein: CASSSPRQGGKTEAFF
D gene: TRBD1; J gene: TRBJ2-7; clone size: -; V gene: TRBV28; CDR3 DNA: TGTGCCAGCAGTTTAGGGGTACAGGGGGCTTACGAGCAGTACTTC; CDR3 protein: CASSLGVQGAYEQYF
D gene: -; J gene: TRBJ1-5; clone size: -; V gene: TRBV12-3/TRBV12-4; CDR3 DNA: TGTGCCAGCAGGGGAGCGGGTCAGCCCCAGCATTTT; CDR3 protein: CASRGAGQPQHF
D gene: -; J gene: TRBJ2-5; clone size: few; V gene: TRBV28; CDR3 DNA: TGTGCCAGCAGTTGGGGACGGGAGTCAGAGACCCAGTACTTC; CDR3 protein: CASSWGRESETQYF
D gene: -; J gene: TRBJ1-1; clone size: -; V gene: TRBV11-2; CDR3 DNA: TGTGCCAGCAGCCCCCTTAGGGGGGGAGGGGGGACCCCTAAAGCTTTCTTT; CDR3 protein: CASSPLRGGGGTPKAFF
D gene: TRBD1; J gene: TRBJ2-7; clone size: -; V gene: TRBV27; CDR3 DNA: TGTGCCAGCAGTCGAACAGGGGGCTCCTACGAGCAGTACTTC; CDR3 protein: CASSRTGGSYEQYF
D gene: TRBD2; J gene: TRBJ2-7; clone size: -; V gene: TRBV30; CDR3 DNA: TGTGCCTGGAGCCTGGGACTACGCTACGAGCAGTACTTC; CDR3 protein: CAWSLGLRYEQYF
D gene: TRBD1; J gene: TRBJ1-2; clone size: -; V gene: TRBV10-3; CDR3 DNA: TGTGCCATCAGCTTCGGACAGGACTATGGCTACACCTTC; CDR3 protein: CAISFGQDYGYTF
D gene: -; J gene: TRBJ1-2; clone size: -; V gene: TRBV27; CDR3 DNA: TGTGCCAGCAGTTTCCAATCTAACTATGGCTACACCTTC; CDR3 protein: CASSFQSNYGYTF
D gene: -; J gene: TRBJ2-3; clone size: -; V gene: TRBV9; CDR3 DNA: TGTGCCAGCAGCGTCTTGGCAGGGGAAGGTTCAGATACGCAGTATTTT; CDR3 protein: CASSVLAGEGSDTQYF
D gene: -; J gene: TRBJ1-5; clone size: -; V gene: TRBV24-1; CDR3 DNA: TGTGCCACCAGTGATCCGAGACAGGACCATAGCAATCAGCCCCAGCATTTT; CDR3 protein: CATSDPRQDHSNQPQHF
D gene: -; J gene: TRBJ1-2; clone size: -; V gene: TRBV7-9; CDR3 DNA: TGTGCCAGCAGCTATGGGGGAGGATATGGCTACACCTTC; CDR3 protein: CASSYGGGYGYTF
D gene: -; J gene: TRBJ2-5; clone size: -; V gene: TRBV5-1; CDR3 DNA: TGCGCCAGCAGCTGGACCCCGGAAGGACAGCAAGAGACCCAGTACTTC; CDR3 protein: CASSWTPEGQQETQYF
D gene: TRBD1; J gene: TRBJ1-4; clone size: -; V gene: TRBV28; CDR3 DNA: TGTGCCAGCAGTTCAGCGAACGACAGGGCGACGTCTGAGGGTGAAAAACTGTTTTTT; CDR3 protein: CASSSANDRATSEGEKLFF
D gene: TRBD1; J gene: TRBJ1-4; clone size: -; V gene: TRBV19; CDR3 DNA: TGTGCCAGTAGTAGGACAGGGAGCGAAAAACTGTTTTTT; CDR3 protein: CASSRTGSEKLFF
D gene: -; J gene: TRBJ1-2; clone size: -; V gene: TRBV30; CDR3 DNA: TGTGCCTGGAGTGCGACGACAAGAAACTATGGCTACACCTTC; CDR3 protein: CAWSATTRNYGYTF
D gene: -; J gene: TRBJ2-7; clone size: -; V gene: TRBV27; CDR3 DNA: TGTGCCAGCAGTTCCCGCTTAAATCGGGAGTCCGTCGAGCAGTACTTC; CDR3 protein: CASSSRLNRESVEQYF
D gene: -; J gene: TRBJ1-3; clone size: once; V gene: TRBV5-6; CDR3 DNA: TGTGCCAGCAGCCATATACAGGGTGGAAACACCATATATTTT; CDR3 protein: CASSHIQGGNTIYF
D gene: TRBD2; J gene: TRBJ2-3; clone size: -; V gene: TRBV7-2; CDR3 DNA: TGTGCCAGCAGCTTTCGGGTCGGGAGGGTTACAGATACGCAGTATTTT; CDR3 protein: CASSFRVGRVTDTQYF
D gene: -; J gene: TRBJ2-5; clone size: -; V gene: TRBV10-1; CDR3 DNA: TGCGCCAGCAGTGAATCAGCGGCGTCCCAAGAGACCCAGTACTTC; CDR3 protein: CASSESAASQETQYF
D gene: -; J gene: TRBJ2-6; clone size: -; V gene: TRBV5-5; CDR3 DNA: TGTGCCAGCAGCTTGGGGGGCGATCCCCACTCTGGGGCCAACGTCCTGACTTTC; CDR3 protein: CASSLGGDPHSGANVLTF
D gene: -; J gene: TRBJ2-3; clone size: -; V gene: TRBV7-2; CDR3 DNA: TGTGCCAGCTCCCCACTGCTAGATACGCAGTATTTT; CDR3 protein: CASSPLLDTQYF
D gene: -; J gene: TRBJ2-5; clone size: -; V gene: TRBV13; CDR3 DNA: TGTGCCAGCAGCTTAAAGGCAGGGGTGAAAGAGACCCAGTACTTC; CDR3 protein: CASSLKAGVKETQYF
D gene: TRBD2; J gene: TRBJ2-1; clone size: many; V gene: TRBV6-4; CDR3 DNA: TGTGCCAGCAGTGAGCGGGAGGGCTACAATGAGCAGTTCTTC; CDR3 protein: CASSEREGYNEQFF
D gene: -; J gene: TRBJ1-6; clone size: -; V gene: TRBV5-5; CDR3 DNA: TGTGCCAGCAGCCATTCCCCCGGCGAGGCCCACTATAATTCACCCCTCCACTTT; CDR3 protein: CASSHSPGEAHYNSPLHF
D gene: -; J gene: TRBJ1-1; clone size: -; V gene: TRBV6-9; CDR3 DNA: TGTGCCAGCAGTTACGGGGGGGCGGCGTACACTGAAGCTTTCTTT; CDR3 protein: CASSYGGAAYTEAFF
D gene: -; J gene: TRBJ1-2; clone size: -; V gene: TRBV10-3; CDR3 DNA: TGTGCCATCAGGATGACGGGGAACTATGGCTACACCTTC; CDR3 protein: CAIRMTGNYGYTF
D gene: TRBD1; J gene: TRBJ2-3; clone size: -; V gene: TRBV5-1; CDR3 DNA: TGCGCCAGCAATTACGGGACAGCAGCCACAGATACGCAGTATTTT; CDR3 protein: CASNYGTAATDTQYF
D gene: TRBD1; J gene: TRBJ1-4; clone size: few; V gene: TRBV5-8; CDR3 DNA: TGTGCCAGCAGCCCCCCCTCGACCCGGGACAGTGAAAAACTGTTTTTT; CDR3 protein: CASSPPSTRDSEKLFF
D gene: -; J gene: TRBJ2-2; clone size: -; V gene: TRBV11-3; CDR3 DNA: TGTGCCAGCAGCTTAGATCAGGGGGGCTCAACGAACACCGGGGAGCTGTTTTTT; CDR3 protein: CASSLDQGGSTNTGELFF
D gene: -; J gene: TRBJ1-1; clone size: -; V gene: TRBV6-5; CDR3 DNA: TGTGCCAGCAGTTCCCCGGGAGAAGCTTTCTTT; CDR3 protein: CASSSPGEAFF
D gene: -; J gene: TRBJ1-1; clone size: -; V gene: TRBV5-1; CDR3 DNA: TGCGCCAGCAGCTTGGATGGGGGACTCACTGAAGCTTTCTTT; CDR3 protein: CASSLDGGLTEAFF
D gene: -; J gene: TRBJ2-7; clone size: -; V gene: TRBV5-1; CDR3 DNA: TGCGCCAGCAGCCCTGAGAGCTCCTACGAGCAGTACTTC; CDR3 protein: CASSPESSYEQYF
D gene: -; J gene: TRBJ1-1; clone size: -; V gene: TRBV5-1; CDR3 DNA: TGCGCCAGCAGACCCGGACAGCCGAGTGAAGCTTTCTTT; CDR3 protein: CASRPGQPSEAFF
D gene: -; J gene: TRBJ1-5; clone size: -; V gene: TRBV19; CDR3 DNA: TGTGCCAGTAGGCGAGGAGGGTTGAATCAGCCCCAGCATTTT; CDR3 protein: CASRRGGLNQPQHF
D gene: -; J gene: TRBJ2-7; clone size: -; V gene: TRBV7-9; CDR3 DNA: TGTGCCAGCAGCTTAGGGGAGCTAGCCTACCACTACGAGCAGTACTTC; CDR3 protein: CASSLGELAYHYEQYF
D gene: -; J gene: TRBJ2-5; clone size: -; V gene: TRBV5-1; CDR3 DNA: TGCGCCAGCAGCTTGGGTTCGGGAGCGGGAGAGACCCAGTACTTC; CDR3 protein: CASSLGSGAGETQYF
D gene: -; J gene: TRBJ1-3; clone size: -; V gene: TRBV7-2; CDR3 DNA: TGTGCCAGCAGCTTAGGGGGGGGAAGGGCTGGAAACACCATATATTTT; CDR3 protein: CASSLGGGRAGNTIYF
D gene: TRBD2; J gene: TRBJ2-7; clone size: -; V gene: TRBV29-1; CDR3 DNA: TGCAGCGTTGGTCGCCGGGAGGGCAGCGAGCAGTACTTC; CDR3 protein: CSVGRREGSEQYF
D gene: -; J gene: TRBJ1-1; clone size: few; V gene: TRBV6-5; CDR3 DNA: TGTGCCAGCAGTTACGTTCCTAATCAATTGAACACTGAAGCTTTCTTT; CDR3 protein: CASSYVPNQLNTEAFF